This T cell receptor (beta chain) was sequenced for a study of shared clonotypes between healthy human individuals. Sequencing used immunoSEQ multiplex PCR; TCRdb keeps in-frame clones, though not all of them. The sample carries roughly 2 million clones, 95% recorded once. This clone appeared once. What it binds is not known. Study results and limitations: Only blood was sampled; tissue repertoires likely differ. Among the subsets, naive ones generally showed larger estimated richness than memory ones.

Input material: naive CD4+ T cells sorted from blood. Stated subset: CD45RA+ positively selected. The sequence was obtained from a young man in good health.

CDR3 amino acids: CASSYRGVGRERKQFF. The CDR3 nucleotides read TGTGCCAGCAGTTACCGGGGAGTGGGCCGGGAGCGGAAGCAGTTCTTC. This chain links TRBV6-5 with TRBJ2-1, with D maybe TRBD2 (6 bases). V lost 2 bases and J 11 bases, leaving 22 bases between the germline ends. CDR3 size: 16 residues. Germline V CDR1 and CDR2: MNHEY, SVGAGI.